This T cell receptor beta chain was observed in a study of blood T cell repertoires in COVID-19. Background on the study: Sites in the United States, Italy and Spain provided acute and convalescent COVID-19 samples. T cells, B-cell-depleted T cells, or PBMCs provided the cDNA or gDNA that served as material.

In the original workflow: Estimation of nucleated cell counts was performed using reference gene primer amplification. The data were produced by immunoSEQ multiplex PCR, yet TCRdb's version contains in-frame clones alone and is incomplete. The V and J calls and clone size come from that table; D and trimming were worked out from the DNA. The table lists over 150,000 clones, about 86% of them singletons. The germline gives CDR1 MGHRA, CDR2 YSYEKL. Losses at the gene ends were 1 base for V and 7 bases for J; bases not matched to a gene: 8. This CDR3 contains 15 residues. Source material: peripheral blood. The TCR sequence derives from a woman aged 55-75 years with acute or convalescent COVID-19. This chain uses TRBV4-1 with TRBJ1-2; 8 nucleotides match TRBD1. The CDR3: CASSQADRGVGGYTF. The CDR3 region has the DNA TGCGCCAGCAGCCAAGCTGACAGGGGTGTGGGTGGCTACACCTTC.